The T cell receptor beta chain described here comes from a study of blood T cell repertoires in COVID-19. Study context: The study drew acute and convalescent COVID-19 samples from the United States, Italy and Spain. From T cells, B-cell-depleted T cells, or PBMCs came the material, which was cDNA or gDNA.

In the study's own analysis: Reference gene primer amplification gave nucleated cell count estimates. Only in-frame clones appear in the TCRdb table, and some are missing; sequencing was by immunoSEQ multiplex PCR. D and trimming come from the DNA, and the V and J calls and clone size come from that table. The repertoire includes under 80,000 clones, 70% to 90% of them detected once, and around 5% sits in the top ten. Trimming cost V 7 bases and J 6 bases; bases outside gene matches: 4. The CDR3 is made up of 14 amino acids. CDR1 and CDR2 (germline): MDHEN, SYDVKM. The specimen was peripheral blood. This rearrangement joins TRBV28 to TRBJ2-1, with 12 positions matching TRBD2. This sequence was found in a man between 65 and 85 years old with acute or convalescent COVID-19. This CDR3 is CASKPSGGGNEQFF. The CDR3, as DNA: TGTGCCAGCAAGCCTAGCGGGGGGGGCAATGAGCAGTTCTTC.